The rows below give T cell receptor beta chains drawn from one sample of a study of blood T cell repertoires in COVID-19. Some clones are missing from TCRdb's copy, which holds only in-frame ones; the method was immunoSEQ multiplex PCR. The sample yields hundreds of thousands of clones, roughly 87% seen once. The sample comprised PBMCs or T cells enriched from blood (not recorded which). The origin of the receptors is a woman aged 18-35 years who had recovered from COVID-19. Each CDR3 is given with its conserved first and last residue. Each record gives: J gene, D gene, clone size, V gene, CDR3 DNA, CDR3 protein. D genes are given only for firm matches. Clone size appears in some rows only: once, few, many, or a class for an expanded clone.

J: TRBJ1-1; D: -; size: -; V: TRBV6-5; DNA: TGTGCCAGCAGTTACAATAGTGACATGAACACTGAAGCTTTCTTT; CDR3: CASSYNSDMNTEAFF
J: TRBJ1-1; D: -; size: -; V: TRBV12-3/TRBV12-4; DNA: TGTGCCAGCAGAGGGGATGGGACTGAAGCTTTCTTT; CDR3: CASRGDGTEAFF
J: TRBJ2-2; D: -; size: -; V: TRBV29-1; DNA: TGCAGCGTTGGCGCTGGCACCGGGGAGCTGTTTTTT; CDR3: CSVGAGTGELFF
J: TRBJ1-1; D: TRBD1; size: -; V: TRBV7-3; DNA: TGTGCCAGCAGCACCCAGGGCGCCGGGACAGGTCGCACTGAAGCTTTCTTT; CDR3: CASSTQGAGTGRTEAFF
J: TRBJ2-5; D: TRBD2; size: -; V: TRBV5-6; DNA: TGTGCCAGCAGCTTACTAGCGGGGGGCCAAGAGACCCAGTACTTC; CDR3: CASSLLAGGQETQYF
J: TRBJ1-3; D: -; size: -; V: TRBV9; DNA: TGTGCCAGCAGCCCTGGCGGCGGCGCCTCTGGAAACACCATATATTTT; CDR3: CASSPGGGASGNTIYF
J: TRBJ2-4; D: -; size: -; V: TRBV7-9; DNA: TGTGCCAGCAGCTCCCTAATTAAGGGGGACATTCAGTACTTC; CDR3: CASSSLIKGDIQYF
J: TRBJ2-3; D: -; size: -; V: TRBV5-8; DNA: TGTGCCAGCAGCTTTGGTCCGAGCTCGGGAGATACGCAGTATTTT; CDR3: CASSFGPSSGDTQYF
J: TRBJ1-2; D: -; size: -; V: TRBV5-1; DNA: TGCGCCAGCAGCTTGGGGGACAACCCCTATGGCTACACCTTC; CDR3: CASSLGDNPYGYTF
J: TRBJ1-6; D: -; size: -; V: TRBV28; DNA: TGTGCCAGCAGTTTAGGGCCCACCCCTAATTCACCCCTCCACTTT; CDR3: CASSLGPTPNSPLHF
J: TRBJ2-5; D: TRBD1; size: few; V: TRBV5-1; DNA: TGCGCCAGCAGCGATACCCGGACAGGGCGTCGGGAGACCCAGTACTTC; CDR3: CASSDTRTGRRETQYF
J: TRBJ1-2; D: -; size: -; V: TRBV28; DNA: TGTGCCAGCAGCATAGCCCAGGGGCTCTATGGCTACACCTTC; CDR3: CASSIAQGLYGYTF
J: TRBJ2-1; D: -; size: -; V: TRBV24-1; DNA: TGTGCCACCAGTGATTTGGAGCAGGGCGCGTCCAATGAGCAGTTCTTC; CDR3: CATSDLEQGASNEQFF
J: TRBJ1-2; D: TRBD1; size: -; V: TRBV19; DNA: TGTGCCAGTAGTTCCAGGGGGAACTATGGCTACACCTTC; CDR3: CASSSRGNYGYTF
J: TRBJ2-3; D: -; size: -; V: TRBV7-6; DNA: TGTGCCAGCAGTTACCGCGGGTTTTCAGATACGCAGTATTTT; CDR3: CASSYRGFSDTQYF
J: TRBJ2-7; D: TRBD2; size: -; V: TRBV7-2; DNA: TGTGCCAGCAGCTTGGGACTAGCGGGGTCCTACGAGCAGTACTTC; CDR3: CASSLGLAGSYEQYF
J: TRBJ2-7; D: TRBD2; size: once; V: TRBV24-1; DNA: TGTGCCACCAGTGATCCTCACGGACTAGCGGGAGTGTCCTACGAGCAGTACTTC; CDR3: CATSDPHGLAGVSYEQYF
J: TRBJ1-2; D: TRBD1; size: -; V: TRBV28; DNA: TGTGCCAGCAGATCCGGACAGGGGTATGGCTACACCTTC; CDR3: CASRSGQGYGYTF
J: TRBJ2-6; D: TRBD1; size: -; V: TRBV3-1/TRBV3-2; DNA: TGTGCCAGCAGCCACGCTGACAGGGGAAGGGCTGGGGCCAACGTCCTGACTTTC; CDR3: CASSHADRGRAGANVLTF
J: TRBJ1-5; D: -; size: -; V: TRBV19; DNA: TGTGCCAGTACTCGGACAGGCAATCAGCCCCAGCATTTT; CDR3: CASTRTGNQPQHF
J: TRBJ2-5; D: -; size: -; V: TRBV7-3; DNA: TGTGCCAGCAGCTATACGACAGGGACTGGGGAGACCCAGTACTTC; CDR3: CASSYTTGTGETQYF
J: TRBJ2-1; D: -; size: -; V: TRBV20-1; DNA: TGCAGTGCTAGTCCCCTTGAGCCCGGGAGCTCCTACAATGAGCAGTTCTTC; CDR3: CSASPLEPGSSYNEQFF
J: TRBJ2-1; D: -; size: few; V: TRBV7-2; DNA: TGTGCCAGCAGCGCCCAGGGAGGAGGGGTATACAATGAGCAGTTCTTC; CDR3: CASSAQGGGVYNEQFF
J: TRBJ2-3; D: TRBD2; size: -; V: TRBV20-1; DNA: TGCAGTGCTAGTATGCGGGAGGGCCTCTCAGATACGCAGTATTTT; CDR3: CSASMREGLSDTQYF
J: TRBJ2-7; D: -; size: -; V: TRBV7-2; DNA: TGTGCCAGCAGCCAAGAGGCGGGACTGGGCCGCTACGAGCAGTACTTC; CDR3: CASSQEAGLGRYEQYF
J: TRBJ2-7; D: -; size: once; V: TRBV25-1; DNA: TGTGCCAGCAGTGAACAGGGGAACGAGCAGTACTTC; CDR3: CASSEQGNEQYF
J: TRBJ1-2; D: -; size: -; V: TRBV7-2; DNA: TGTGCCAGCAGCGGGGAGGGCTACACCTTC; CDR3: CASSGEGYTF
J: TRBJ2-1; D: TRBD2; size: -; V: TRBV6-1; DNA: TGTGCCAGCAGTGAACTAGCGGGAGGGCCCAGTGAGCAGTTCTTC; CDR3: CASSELAGGPSEQFF
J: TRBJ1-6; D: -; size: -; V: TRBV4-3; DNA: TGCGCCAGCAGCCGAGAAGGGCGCGGGTCACCCCTCCACTTT; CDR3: CASSREGRGSPLHF
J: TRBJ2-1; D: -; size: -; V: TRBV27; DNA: TGTGCCAGCAGGTTTAGTGGGAGGAACCCGAGCTACAATGAGCAGTTCTTC; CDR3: CASRFSGRNPSYNEQFF
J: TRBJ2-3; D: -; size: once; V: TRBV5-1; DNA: TGCGCCAGCAGCTTGAGTGGTCTAGCTTGGTCCAATACGCAGTATTTT; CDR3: CASSLSGLAWSNTQYF
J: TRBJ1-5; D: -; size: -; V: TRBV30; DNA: TGTGCCTGGAGTGGGACTTATAGCAATCAGCCCCAGCATTTT; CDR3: CAWSGTYSNQPQHF
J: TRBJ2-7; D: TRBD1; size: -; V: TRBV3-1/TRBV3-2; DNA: TGTGCCAGCAGCCAAGCAGGACAGGGGACGGGCGAGCAGTACTTC; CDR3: CASSQAGQGTGEQYF
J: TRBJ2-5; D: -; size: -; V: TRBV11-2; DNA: TGTGCCAGCAGCGCGATAGGGAGCGGAGCTGCAGAGACCCAGTACTTC; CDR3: CASSAIGSGAAETQYF
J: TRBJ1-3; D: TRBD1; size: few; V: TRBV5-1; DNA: TGCGCCAGCAGCGGCGGACAGGGAGAAAGCACCATATATTTT; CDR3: CASSGGQGESTIYF